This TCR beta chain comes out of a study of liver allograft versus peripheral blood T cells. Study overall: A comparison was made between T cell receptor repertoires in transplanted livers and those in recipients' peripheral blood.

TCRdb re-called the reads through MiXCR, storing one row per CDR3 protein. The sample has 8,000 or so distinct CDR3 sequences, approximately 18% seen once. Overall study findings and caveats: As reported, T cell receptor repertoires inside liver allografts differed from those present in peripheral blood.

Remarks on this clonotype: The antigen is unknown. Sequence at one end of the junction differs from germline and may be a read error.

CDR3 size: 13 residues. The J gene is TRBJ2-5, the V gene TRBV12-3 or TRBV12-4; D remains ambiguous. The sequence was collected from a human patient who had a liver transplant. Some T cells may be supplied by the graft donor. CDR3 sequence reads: CASNFQKKETRYF. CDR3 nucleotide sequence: TGTGCCAGCAACTTCCAGAAAAAAGAGACCCGGTACTTC.